The 5 T cell receptor beta chains below come from one sample, sequenced in a study of siplizumab effects on memory and regulatory T cells. TCRdb's copy holds only in-frame clones and misses some; the assay was immunoSEQ multiplex PCR. Of some 40,000 clones listed, 89% were seen once; the top ten hold under 0.3%. Sequenced sample: naive CD4+ T cells sorted from blood. Receptors originate from a human donor in good health.

This clone was seen just once. The chain carries TRBV27 and TRBJ2-7; maybe TRBD1 (6 bases). CDR3 size: 14 residues. CDR1 is MNHEY, CDR2 SMNVEV, per germline (reference sequence). V lost 3 bases, J lost 0 bases, and 9 bases lay in between. CDR3 coding DNA: TGTGCCAGCAGTTTGCAGGGGAGCTCCTACGAGCAGTACTTC. Its translation is CASSLQGSSYEQYF.

V is TRBV5-1 and J is TRBJ2-2; D not resolved. Trimming took 0 bases from V and 6 from J, leaving 6 bases between them. The CDR3 sequence is 13 residues long. Germline V CDR1 and CDR2: SGHRS, YFSETQ. The CDR3 spells CASSLVLPGELFF. The CDR3, as DNA: TGCGCCAGCAGCTTGGTTCTGCCCGGGGAGCTGTTTTTT.

V and J are TRBV9 and TRBJ2-1; the D is unclear. V dropped 0 bases and J dropped 9 bases, with 13 bases sitting between them. Germline lookup yields CDR1 SGDLS and CDR2 YYNGEE. This CDR3 is 14 amino acids long. The CDR3 protein is CASSVALPHGEQFF. The CDR3 DNA reads as TGTGCCAGCAGCGTAGCCCTTCCTCACGGTGAGCAGTTCTTC.

This clone was seen a single time. The CDR3 is CASSLVSAVNEQFF. The CDR3 DNA reads as TGTGCCAGCAGCTTAGTCTCCGCGGTCAATGAGCAGTTCTTC. The chain has TRBV7-9 and TRBJ2-1; D is ambiguous. Germline lookup yields CDR1 SEHNR and CDR2 FQNEAQ (reference sequence). V lost 1 base and J lost 6, with 10 bases in between. The CDR3 has 14 residues.

This CDR3 is CASSKDSLGEKLFF. CDR3 nucleotides: TGCGCCAGCAGCAAGGACAGTCTTGGGGAAAAACTGTTTTTT. The chain carries TRBV5-1 and TRBJ1-4, with D maybe TRBD1 (6 bases). This CDR3 contains 14 residues. V was pared by 4 bases and J by 8 bases, with 15 bases between. Germline loops: CDR1 SGHRS, CDR2 YFSETQ.